Below are 32 T cell receptor beta chains sequenced from a single sample in a study of cytomegalovirus exposure and HLA in healthy donors. Both 60 Vbeta primers and 13 Jbeta primers went into the PCR. The table came from immunoSEQ multiplex PCR; TCRdb's copy has only in-frame clones and leaves some out. This sample has 200,000 to 300,000 clones; about 80% occur once, and the top ten carry around 8.3%. Sequenced input: PBMCs. The receptors originated from a woman aged 55-75 years in good health and CMV-seropositive.

In this sample, this clone turned up once. This chain uses TRBV5-1 with TRBJ1-4; 7 nucleotides align to TRBD1. V was clipped by 4 bases and J by 8 bases; unmatched bases: 8. CDR1 is SGHRS, CDR2 YFSETQ, per germline. There are 14 residues in the CDR3. The CDR3, as DNA: TGCGCCAGCAGCCCGGGACAGAGAATGGAAAAACTGTTTTTT. This codes for CASSPGQRMEKLFF.

V and J are TRBV18 and TRBJ1-2; D possibly corresponds to TRBD1 (6 bases). The germline V and J ends were trimmed by 6 bases and 8 bases, with 19 bases remaining between them. Germline V gene data show CDR1 as KGHSH and CDR2 as LQKENI. The CDR3 spans 14 residues. CDR3 amino acids: CASSRGGGLEGYTF. CDR3 in DNA: TGTGCCAGCTCCAGAGGTGGGGGCCTGGAGGGCTACACCTTC.

The chain couples TRBV5-1 to TRBJ1-2, with 7 bases fitting TRBD1. The CDR3 covers 15 residues. The germline gives CDR1 SGHRS, CDR2 YFSETQ. The trim removed 1 base at V and 2 bases at J, leaving 5 bases unmatched. The CDR3 nucleotides read TGCGCCAGCAGCTTGTTGGGGGACAGCAACTATGGCTACACCTTC. Translating gives CASSLLGDSNYGYTF.

The rearrangement uses TRBV13 and TRBJ1-3, with D uncertain. Germline V gene data show CDR1 as PRHDT and CDR2 as FYEKMQ (reference sequence). The CDR3 length is 16 residues. Trimming took 1 base from V and 0 from J, leaving 10 bases between them. CDR3 nucleotide sequence: TGTGCCAGCAGCTTAGTAGCGTCGAGCTCTGGAAACACCATATATTTT. Its translation is CASSLVASSSGNTIYF.

V and J are TRBV5-5 and TRBJ2-7, with TRBD2 matching 8 bases. Germline-derived CDR1 and CDR2 are SGHKS and YYEKEE (reference sequence). The CDR3 length is 14 residues. Trimming cost V 0 bases and J 12 bases; bases outside gene matches: 11. Here the CDR3 reads CASSLGGASGSLYF. The CDR3 region has the DNA TGTGCCAGCAGCTTGGGCGGGGCCAGCGGGAGTTTGTACTTC.

The V gene is TRBV5-6, the J gene TRBJ1-2; D uncertain. Germline assignment: CDR1 SGHDT and CDR2 YYEEEE. This CDR3 region has 13 residues. V lost 5 bases and J lost 8, with 16 bases in between. CDR3 DNA sequence: TGTGCCAGCAGTCGAGGGAGTCCGGGAGGCTACACCTTC. Its translation is CASSRGSPGGYTF.

This chain connects TRBV13 to TRBJ1-6; D gene uncertain. Germline V CDR1 and CDR2: PRHDT, FYEKMQ (reference sequence). Trimming cost V 0 bases and J 13 bases, with 7 bases left between them. The CDR3 has 12 amino acids. CDR3 DNA: TGTGCCAGCAGCTTAGGACTAACGCCCCTCCACTTT. It encodes CASSLGLTPLHF.

This CDR3 reads CASSQDGTSGRRYF. The DNA for the CDR3 is TGCGCCAGCAGCCAAGATGGGACTAGCGGGAGGAGGTACTTC. V is TRBV4-1 and J is TRBJ2-4, with 15 bases identical to TRBD2. CDR1 is MGHRA, CDR2 YSYEKL, per germline. After removal of 0 bases from V and 15 bases from J, the junction contained 3 bases not matched to a gene. The CDR3 has 14 residues.

V usage is TRBV12-5 and J usage is TRBJ2-1; TRBD2 aligns across 10 bases. Germline V lookup: CDR1 LGHNT, CDR2 FRNRAP. After removal of 0 bases from V and 10 bases from J, the junction contained 18 bases not matched to a gene. The CDR3 spans 19 residues. In DNA, the CDR3 is TGTGCTAGTGGTTTGGTAGTTGGGACTAGCGTGCCTGATGCGAACGAGCAGTTCTTC. It is translated as CASGLVVGTSVPDANEQFF.

The chain carries TRBV10-3 and TRBJ1-5; unclear D gene. The V gene's germline CDR1 is ENHRY and CDR2 SYGVKD. Deletions cut 10 bases from V and 7 bases from J, with 23 bases between. This CDR3 has 15 residues. The CDR3 bases are TGTGCCACCCTCTCTGAGGTAGGCCCCGGACAGCCCCAGCATTTT. Translating gives CATLSEVGPGQPQHF.

This sequence joins TRBV9 and TRBJ2-1, with D perhaps TRBD2 (5 bases). The CDR3 contains 15 residues. Trimming shortened V by 0 bases and J by 4 bases, and 11 bases separated the two germline ends. CDR1 is SGDLS and CDR2 is YYNGEE in the germline V gene. CDR3: CASSVEPSYYNEQFF. CDR3 DNA: TGTGCCAGCAGCGTAGAGCCTAGCTATTACAATGAGCAGTTCTTC. Combining the CDR3 with reference TRBV9 and TRBJ2-1 gives the whole variable domain DSGVTQTPKHLITATGQRVTLRCSPRSGDLSVYWYQQSLDQGLQFLIQYYNGEERAKGNILERFSAQQFPDLHSELNLSSLELGDSALYFCASSVEPSYYNEQFFGPGTRLTVL.

This clone was seen only a few times. This chain connects TRBV5-1 to TRBJ1-2; 7 positions agree with TRBD1. V trimming: 4 bases; J trimming: 2 bases; junction bases outside the gene matches: 2. This CDR3 is 13 amino acids long. Germline V gene sequence: CDR1 SGHRS, CDR2 YFSETQ. In DNA, the CDR3 is TGCGCCAGCAGCACGGGACAGAACTATGGCTACACCTTC. Translated, it gives CASSTGQNYGYTF.

J is TRBJ2-1 and V is TRBV5-1; TRBD2 aligns across 9 bases. CDR3 length: 15 amino acids. From germline, CDR1 is SGHRS and CDR2 YFSETQ. V was pared by 2 bases and J by 1 base, with 1 base of the junction left unmatched. The CDR3 loop reads CASSFSGSSYNEQFF. CDR3 bases: TGCGCCAGCAGCTTTAGCGGGAGTTCCTACAATGAGCAGTTCTTC.

The V and J genes are TRBV21-1 and TRBJ1-4; whether TRBD1, the table's D call, matches the DNA was not checked. TRBV21-1 is termed a pseudogene. The CDR3 is made up of 16 amino acids. The CDR3 DNA reads as TGTGCCAGCAGACCCGAGACAGGCCAAGGATTAGAAAAACTGTTTTTT. It yields the protein CASRPETGQGLEKLFF.

The chain uses TRBV5-5 and TRBJ2-4; 7 nucleotides align to TRBD2. The CDR3 has 14 amino acids. V shed 4 bases, J shed 10 bases, and the junction held 11 bases outside the gene matches. Looked up from germline, CDR1 is SGHKS and CDR2 is YYEKEE (reference sequence). The CDR3 reads CASSAGDVGGIQYF. CDR3 nucleotide sequence: TGTGCCAGCAGCGCGGGGGACGTCGGAGGTATTCAGTACTTC. Using reference TRBV5-5 and TRBJ2-4 for the parts outside the CDR3, the full variable domain is DAGVTQSPTHLIKTRGQQVTLRCSPISGHKSVSWYQQVLGQGPQFIFQYYEKEERGRGNFPDRFSARQFPNYSSELNVNALLLGDSALYLCASSAGDVGGIQYFGAGTRLSVL.

The CDR3 here is CASSLAWTSDYNEQFF. CDR3 in DNA: TGTGCCAGCAGCTTAGCCTGGACTAGCGACTACAATGAGCAGTTCTTC. This sequence joins TRBV7-9 and TRBJ2-1; 9 nucleotides match TRBD2. This CDR3 contains 16 residues. The V segment lost 0 bases and the J segment 3 bases; nucleotides outside the gene matches: 3. CDR1 is SEHNR, CDR2 FQNEAQ, per germline (reference sequence). Filled out from reference TRBV7-9 and TRBJ2-1, the complete variable domain reads DTGVSQNPRHKITKRGQNVTFRCDPISEHNRLYWYRQTLGQGPEFLTYFQNEAQLEKSRLLSDRFSAERPKGSFSTLEIQRTEQGDSAMYLCASSLAWTSDYNEQFFGPGTRLTVL.

This clone is a singleton in its sample. This chain uses TRBV29-1 with TRBJ2-3, with 10 bases fitting TRBD1. CDR1 is SQVTM and CDR2 is ANQGSEA in the germline V gene. The length of the CDR3 is 17 residues. Losses at the gene ends were 2 bases for V and 0 bases for J; bases not matched to a gene: 8. CDR3: CSVEPRQGAMSTDTQYF. CDR3 sequence (DNA): TGCAGCGTTGAACCGAGACAGGGGGCGATGAGCACAGATACGCAGTATTTT.

The chain links TRBV27 to TRBJ2-6, with 10 bases fitting TRBD1. In germline, CDR1 is MNHEY, CDR2 SMNVEV (reference sequence). The CDR3 runs 19 residues. With 2 bases clipped from V and 2 bases from J, the junction kept 9 bases outside the gene matches. The CDR3 loop reads CASSLERDRGFTGANVLTF. The CDR3 nucleotides read TGTGCCAGCAGTTTAGAGAGGGACAGGGGTTTCACTGGGGCCAACGTCCTGACTTTC.

V is TRBV5-1 and J is TRBJ1-1, with 8 bases aligning to TRBD1. Germline loops: CDR1 SGHRS, CDR2 YFSETQ. The V segment lost 4 bases and the J segment 0 bases; nucleotides outside the gene matches: 8. The CDR3 is 16 amino acids. CDR3 sequence (DNA): TGCGCCAGCAGCATTCAGGGGGCGGGAATGAACACTGAAGCTTTCTTT. Its translation is CASSIQGAGMNTEAFF.

The J gene is TRBJ1-1, the V gene TRBV5-6, with a possible D match to TRBD1 (5 bases). Germline CDR1 is SGHDT and CDR2 is YYEEEE. V lost 4 bases, J lost 2 bases, and 9 bases lay in between. The CDR3 contains 13 residues. The CDR3, as DNA: TGTGCCAGCAGCCCCCAGGGTAACACTGAAGCTTTCTTT. It translates to CASSPQGNTEAFF.

The chain joins TRBV28 to TRBJ2-1, with D tentatively TRBD2 (5 bases). The CDR3 sequence is 13 residues long. Germline lookup yields CDR1 MDHEN and CDR2 SYDVKM. V shed 7 bases and J shed 3 bases, with 10 bases lying between them. In DNA form, the CDR3 reads TGTGCCAGCATGAGGCGGGTCTACAATGAGCAGTTCTTC. Translating gives CASMRRVYNEQFF.

This clone came up many times. The chain recombines TRBV14 with TRBJ2-2; D is possibly TRBD2 (5 bases). Germline CDR1 reads SGHDN; CDR2 reads FVKESK. There are 15 residues in the CDR3. V shed 4 bases and J shed 1 base, with 10 bases lying between them. The CDR3 region has the DNA TGTGCCAGCAGCCGAGAACTAGGGAACACCGGGGAGCTGTTTTTT. Protein sequence: CASSRELGNTGELFF. Supplemented by reference TRBV14 and TRBJ2-2, the full variable domain reads EAGVTQFPSHSVIEKGQTVTLRCDPISGHDNLYWYRRVMGKEIKFLLHFVKESKQDESGMPNNRFLAERTGGTYSTLKVQPAELEDSGVYFCASSRELGNTGELFFGEGSRLTVL.

Concerning this clone itself: Other DNA sequences in this specimen translate into the identical CDR3. The V call is TRBV9, the J call TRBJ2-7; 9 nucleotides align to TRBD2. CDR1 is SGDLS and CDR2 is YYNGEE in the germline V gene. The CDR3 runs to 15 residues. Unmatched junction bases numbered 3, after V lost 0 bases and J lost 2 bases. The chain's CDR3 is CASSVGLAGAYEQYF. CDR3 sequence (DNA): TGTGCCAGCAGCGTAGGGTTAGCGGGAGCCTACGAGCAGTACTTC.

This clone showed up just a few times. The chain joins TRBV5-6 to TRBJ1-4; weak D call: TRBD1 (5 bases). Germline V gives CDR1 SGHDT, CDR2 YYEEEE. V was clipped by 7 bases and J by 5 bases, with 12 bases between them. The CDR3 contains 13 residues. Here the CDR3 reads CASATDLNEKLFF. CDR3 DNA: TGTGCCAGCGCGACAGACCTAAATGAAAAACTGTTTTTT.

V gene TRBV5-1 combines with J gene TRBJ2-1; TRBD2 matches at 12 bases. The CDR3 extends over 17 amino acids. V lost 1 base, J lost 8 bases, and 10 bases stayed unmatched. The germline V gene has CDR1 SGHRS and CDR2 YFSETQ. CDR3 sequence reads: CASSLYQLAGGSYEQFF. CDR3 bases: TGCGCCAGCAGCTTGTACCAACTAGCGGGAGGCTCGTATGAGCAGTTCTTC.

The chain carries TRBV27 and TRBJ1-2, with 10 bases identical to TRBD1. Losses at the gene ends were 5 bases for V and 2 bases for J; bases not matched to a gene: 11. In germline, CDR1 is MNHEY, CDR2 SMNVEV (reference sequence). This CDR3 spans 17 amino acids. The CDR3 bases are TGTGCCAGCAGTCGCGGGACAGGGGCTCGGGAGAACTATGGCTACACCTTC. This translates into CASSRGTGARENYGYTF.

This clone was counted once. This specimen includes other DNA sequences encoding the same CDR3. The chain is built from TRBV7-9 and TRBJ2-7, with 10 bases lining up with TRBD1. The germline V gene has CDR1 SEHNR and CDR2 FQNEAQ (reference sequence). The CDR3 contains 14 residues. Germline trimming cut 5 bases from V and 4 bases from J; bases unmatched to any gene: 5. The CDR3: CASSPGTGAYEQYF. For the CDR3, the DNA is TGTGCCAGCAGCCCCGGGACAGGGGCTTACGAGCAGTACTTC.

The DNA for the CDR3 is TGCGCCAGCAGCCCGGGACAGGACCGTTACGAGCAGTACTTC. Encoded protein: CASSPGQDRYEQYF. The rearrangement uses TRBV5-1 and TRBJ2-7, with 8 bases that match TRBD1. The length of the CDR3 is 14 residues. Germline CDR1 is SGHRS and CDR2 is YFSETQ. Trimming cost V 4 bases and J 4 bases; bases outside gene matches: 7.

The V gene is TRBV6-1, the J gene TRBJ2-1; 10 bases fit TRBD2. With V trimmed by 7 bases and J by 3 bases, 3 bases remained unmatched. This CDR3 has 14 amino acids. Germline CDR1 is MNHNS and CDR2 is SASEGT. For the CDR3, the DNA is TGTGCCAGCACTCCTAGCGGGAGCTACAATGAGCAGTTCTTC. Translated: CASTPSGSYNEQFF.

This rearrangement joins TRBV4-1 to TRBJ1-4; 7 nucleotides line up with TRBD1. V was pared by 4 bases and J by 4 bases, with 9 bases of the junction left unmatched. The CDR3 covers 16 residues. Germline V gene data show CDR1 as MGHRA and CDR2 as YSYEKL. CDR3 amino acids: CASSPGRDRYNEKLFF. CDR3 sequence (DNA): TGCGCCAGCAGCCCAGGCCGGGACAGATATAATGAAAAACTGTTTTTT.

The chain joins TRBV5-1 to TRBJ2-7; 13 positions agree with TRBD2. The CDR3 totals 17 residues. The ends lost 2 bases at V and 0 bases at J; junction bases unmatched: 5. Germline values: CDR1 SGHRS, CDR2 YFSETQ. The CDR3 spells CASSFGTSGISSYEQYF. DNA of the CDR3: TGCGCCAGCAGCTTCGGGACTAGCGGGATTAGCTCCTACGAGCAGTACTTC.

J is TRBJ2-2 and V is TRBV25-1, with 7 positions matching TRBD1. The CDR3 has 15 amino acids. Germline V gene lookup returns CDR1 MGHDK and CDR2 SYGVNS. J lost 0 bases, V lost 7 bases, and 5 bases had no gene match. CDR3 DNA sequence: TGTGCCAGCAATTCGGGACAGACGAACACCGGGGAGCTGTTTTTT. This gives the protein CASNSGQTNTGELFF.